These T cell receptor beta chains were read from a single sample in a study of response to subunit inactivated influenza vaccine. TCRdb processed the RT-PCR reads anew with MiXCR; each CDR3 protein has one entry. The sample yields roughly 700,000 distinct CDR3 sequences, approximately 15% seen once. This specimen consisted of PBMCs from blood, obtained 14 to 15 days before vaccination. The receptors derive from a man in his fifties or sixties who received an inactivated influenza vaccine. Both conserved end residues are part of each CDR3. D genes are given only for firm matches. The size of a clone is reported for some rows only, either as once, few or many, or as a class for expanded clones.

V gene,clone size,J gene,D gene,CDR3 protein,CDR3 DNA
TRBV7-9,few,TRBJ1-1,TRBD1,CASSKMTGANTEAFF,TGTGCCAGCAGCAAGATGACAGGGGCGAACACTGAAGCTTTCTTT
TRBV6-2/TRBV6-3,NA,TRBJ2-7,NA,CASSYSGALAYEQYF,TGTGCCAGCAGTTACAGTGGAGCCCTCGCTTACGAGCAGTACTTC
TRBV4-2,few,TRBJ1-1,NA,CASSPPGEDTEAFF,TGTGCCAGCAGCCCCCCGGGAGAGGACACTGAAGCTTTCTTT
TRBV20-1,few,TRBJ1-2,NA,CSARVGGESIGYTF,TGCAGTGCTAGAGTTGGGGGCGAGAGTATTGGCTACACCTTC
TRBV10-1,NA,TRBJ2-7,TRBD1,CATKQGGSYEQYF,TGCGCCACCAAACAGGGGGGTTCCTACGAGCAGTACTTC
TRBV20-1,NA,TRBJ2-7,TRBD1,CSARWDRGYEQYF,TGCAGTGCTAGGTGGGACAGGGGATACGAGCAGTACTTC
TRBV12-3/TRBV12-4,NA,TRBJ1-5,TRBD1,CASSSPGTGDQPQHF,TGTGCCAGCAGTTCCCCCGGGACAGGGGATCAGCCCCAGCATTTT
TRBV20-1,many,TRBJ1-5,NA,CSARVQLNQPQHF,TGCAGTGCTAGAGTACAGTTAAATCAGCCCCAGCATTTT
TRBV5-1,few,TRBJ2-7,NA,CASKRLGTYEQYF,TGCGCCAGCAAGAGACTCGGAACCTACGAGCAGTACTTC
TRBV5-1,few,TRBJ2-5,TRBD2,CASSLGSSGQETQYF,TGCGCCAGCAGCTTGGGTTCTAGCGGCCAAGAGACCCAGTACTTC
TRBV4-3,many,TRBJ2-2,NA,CASSQTPGDTGELFF,TGCGCCAGCAGCCAAACCCCAGGGGACACCGGGGAGCTGTTTTTT
TRBV20-1,many,TRBJ2-3,NA,CSAMPGADTQYF,TGCAGTGCTATGCCGGGGGCAGATACGCAGTATTTT
TRBV7-3,many,TRBJ2-1,TRBD1,CASSLKGASEQFF,TGTGCCAGCAGCTTAAAGGGGGCCAGTGAGCAGTTCTTC
TRBV4-3,NA,TRBJ1-2,NA,CASSQDLPANYGYTF,TGCGCCAGCAGCCAAGATCTTCCTGCTAACTATGGCTACACCTTC
TRBV4-3,NA,TRBJ2-6,TRBD1,CASSQTGQALSGANVLTF,TGCGCCAGCAGCCAAACCGGACAGGCCCTCTCTGGGGCCAACGTCCTGACTTTC
TRBV7-8,NA,TRBJ1-1,NA,CASSLVPRGPGGFAAFF,TGTGCCAGCAGCTTAGTCCCCAGGGGACCTGGAGGGTTCGCGGCTTTCTTT
TRBV14,NA,TRBJ2-1,NA,CASSQGTAKTASSYNEQFF,TGTGCCAGCAGCCAAGGAACCGCGAAGACAGCCAGCTCCTACAATGAGCAGTTCTTC
TRBV4-1,NA,TRBJ2-7,TRBD1,CASSLGQGALYEQYF,TGCGCCAGCAGCCTCGGACAGGGGGCGTTGTACGAGCAGTACTTC
TRBV30,few,TRBJ2-7,TRBD1,CAWSAGQGVVYEQYF,TGTGCCTGGAGCGCCGGGCAGGGGGTAGTCTACGAGCAGTACTTC
TRBV15,NA,TRBJ2-6,NA,CATSSLTGLGANVLTF,TGTGCCACCAGCAGCCTTACGGGACTTGGGGCCAACGTCCTGACTTTC
TRBV29-1,many,TRBJ1-1,NA,CSVEVGMNTEAFF,TGCAGCGTTGAAGTGGGTATGAACACTGAAGCTTTCTTT
TRBV12-3/TRBV12-4,many,TRBJ1-5,TRBD1,CASSGQGPYQPQHF,TGTGCCAGCAGTGGACAGGGACCTTATCAGCCCCAGCATTTT
TRBV28,NA,TRBJ2-6,NA,CASGGPSSGANVLTF,TGTGCCAGCGGAGGTCCGAGCTCTGGGGCCAACGTCCTGACTTTC
TRBV20-1,NA,TRBJ2-3,NA,CSARLAFTDTQYF,TGCAGTGCTAGACTAGCCTTCACAGATACGCAGTATTTT
TRBV20-1,NA,TRBJ2-1,TRBD1,CSARVGGRASYNEQFF,TGCAGTGCTAGAGTAGGGGGCAGAGCCTCCTACAATGAGCAGTTCTTC
TRBV2,few,TRBJ1-5,NA,CASDLGSGQPQHF,TGTGCCAGTGACCTGGGATCGGGCCAGCCCCAGCATTTT
TRBV28,NA,TRBJ1-6,NA,CASSSRDGNNSPLHF,TGTGCCAGCAGTTCGAGGGACGGCAATAATTCACCCCTCCACTTT
TRBV11-2,few,TRBJ1-1,NA,CASSLVQGPNTEAFF,TGTGCCAGCAGCTTAGTACAGGGACCGAACACTGAAGCTTTCTTT
TRBV20-1,few,TRBJ1-1,TRBD1,CSARDRAGSEAFF,TGCAGTGCCCGAGACAGGGCGGGCTCGGAAGCTTTCTTT
TRBV5-1,NA,TRBJ2-1,NA,CASRTQGNNEQFF,TGCGCCAGCAGAACACAGGGAAACAATGAGCAGTTCTTC
TRBV5-1,few,TRBJ1-2,NA,CASSSDNSGYTF,TGCGCCAGCAGCTCCGATAACTCGGGCTACACCTTC
TRBV3-1,few,TRBJ2-1,TRBD2,CASSNNLNSGRYNEQFF,TGTGCCAGCAGCAACAACCTGAATAGCGGGCGTTACAATGAGCAGTTCTTC
TRBV3-1,NA,TRBJ2-6,NA,CASSQGDPSLLTF,TGTGCCAGCAGCCAAGGGGACCCGTCTCTCCTGACTTTC
TRBV10-3,once,TRBJ2-7,NA,CAIRTASSYEQYF,TGTGCCATCAGGACGGCCAGCTCCTACGAGCAGTACTTC
TRBV29-1,NA,TRBJ2-5,TRBD1,CSVETGAETQYF,TGCAGCGTTGAAACAGGGGCCGAGACCCAGTACTTC
TRBV6-5,few,TRBJ2-7,NA,CASSYSRSAMGEQYF,TGTGCCAGCAGTTACTCCCGGTCAGCCATGGGCGAGCAGTACTTC
TRBV7-9,few,TRBJ2-5,NA,CASSSQSGWETQYF,TGTGCCAGCAGCTCCCAAAGCGGGTGGGAGACCCAGTACTTC
TRBV29-1,NA,TRBJ2-3,TRBD1,CSVETGSGTDTQYF,TGCAGCGTTGAGACAGGGTCCGGGACAGATACGCAGTATTTT
TRBV29-1,NA,TRBJ2-5,NA,CSASQPGQETQYF,TGCAGCGCCTCGCAACCGGGCCAAGAGACCCAGTACTTC
TRBV5-1,few,TRBJ1-2,NA,CASSVVPGVQAGYTF,TGCGCCAGCAGCGTCGTACCCGGGGTCCAAGCTGGCTACACCTTC
TRBV2,NA,TRBJ1-5,TRBD1,CASSMDRLLNQPQHF,TGTGCCAGCAGTATGGACAGGCTCCTCAATCAGCCCCAGCATTTT
TRBV29-1,NA,TRBJ2-3,NA,CSVGFPSTDTQYF,TGCAGCGTTGGATTCCCAAGCACAGATACGCAGTATTTT
TRBV19,NA,TRBJ2-7,NA,CASSGFYEQYF,TGTGCCAGTAGTGGATTTTACGAGCAGTACTTC
TRBV4-2,few,TRBJ2-5,NA,CASSRRTGEDQYF,TGTGCCAGCAGCCGGCGGACTGGGGAGGACCAGTACTTC
TRBV2,NA,TRBJ2-7,NA,CASSFRTARSYEQYF,TGTGCCAGCAGTTTTAGGACAGCGCGCTCCTACGAGCAGTACTTC
TRBV11-2,NA,TRBJ2-1,TRBD2,CASSYPGLADNEQFF,TGTGCCAGCAGTTATCCGGGACTAGCGGACAATGAGCAGTTCTTC
TRBV10-3,NA,TRBJ2-1,NA,CAIRQGNEQFF,TGTGCCATCAGACAGGGCAACGAGCAGTTCTTC
TRBV29-1,few,TRBJ1-5,TRBD1,CSVPGQDSNQPQHF,TGCAGCGTTCCGGGACAGGATAGCAATCAGCCCCAGCATTTT
TRBV20-1,many,TRBJ1-2,NA,CSARYANYGYTF,TGCAGTGCTAGATACGCTAACTATGGCTACACCTTC
TRBV29-1,NA,TRBJ2-3,TRBD2,CSVGVAGGTDTQYF,TGCAGCGTTGGAGTAGCGGGAGGCACAGATACGCAGTATTTT
TRBV12-3/TRBV12-4,many,TRBJ2-7,NA,CASSWGGPKYF,TGTGCCAGCAGTTGGGGCGGACCCAAGTACTTC
TRBV18,few,TRBJ1-1,TRBD1,CASSPPGRGYTEAFF,TGTGCCAGCTCACCACCGGGCAGGGGGTACACTGAAGCTTTCTTT
TRBV7-9,few,TRBJ2-2,NA,CASSLLLTGELFF,TGTGCCAGCAGCTTACTCCTGACCGGGGAGCTGTTTTTT
TRBV4-1,NA,TRBJ2-3,TRBD1,CASRDRPASTDTQYF,TGCGCCAGCAGGGACAGGCCTGCTAGCACAGATACGCAGTATTTT
TRBV9,NA,TRBJ2-5,TRBD2,CASNKGLAGFLQETQYF,TGTGCCAGCAACAAGGGACTAGCGGGCTTTTTACAAGAGACCCAGTACTTC
TRBV7-8,many,TRBJ1-5,TRBD1,CASSLGDRINQPQHF,TGTGCCAGCAGCTTAGGGGACAGGATCAATCAGCCCCAGCATTTT
TRBV12-3/TRBV12-4,NA,TRBJ1-5,NA,CASSDSNHPQHF,TGTGCCAGCAGTGATAGCAATCACCCCCAGCATTTT
TRBV12-3/TRBV12-4,few,TRBJ1-2,NA,CASRDMSPYGYTF,TGTGCCAGCAGGGACATGAGCCCTTATGGCTACACCTTC
TRBV29-1,few,TRBJ2-5,NA,CSVGYRDQETQYF,TGCAGCGTTGGCTACAGGGACCAAGAGACCCAGTACTTC